Below are 32 T cell receptor beta chains sequenced from a single sample in a study of OX40 agonist ivuxolimab in advanced cancers. Clones were sequenced by immunoSEQ multiplex PCR, and TCRdb holds only the in-frame ones, with some missing. Among 65,000 to 95,000 clones listed, approximately 85% were seen once. The sequences come from CD4+ or CD8+ T cells sorted from blood, collected in a trial of the OX40 agonist ivuxolimab. Every receptor here comes from an adult with an advanced solid tumor such as melanoma, head and neck, liver or kidney cancer.

This chain joins TRBV19 and TRBJ2-5; D is ambiguous. Germline CDR1 and CDR2: LNHDA and SQIVND (reference sequence). The germline V and J ends were trimmed by 2 bases and 5 bases, with 9 bases remaining between them. The CDR3 runs 13 residues. The CDR3: CASSISLSETQYF. In DNA, the CDR3 is TGTGCCAGTAGTATAAGCCTTTCGGAGACCCAGTACTTC.

The chain is built from TRBV7-2 and TRBJ2-7; 10 bases fit TRBD2. Germline CDR1 is SGHTA and CDR2 is FQGNSA. The CDR3 loop spans 15 amino acids. V lost 5 bases to trimming and J lost 4 bases; unmatched junction nucleotides: 8. CDR3 amino acids: CASSAVAGGWYEQYF. CDR3 nucleotides: TGTGCCAGCAGCGCCGTAGCGGGAGGTTGGTACGAGCAGTACTTC.

The V gene is TRBV11-3, the J gene TRBJ2-7; D remains unclear. The CDR3 sequence is 12 residues long. The germline V gene encodes CDR1 SGHNT and CDR2 YENEEA. V was pared by 5 bases and J by 0 bases, with 5 bases between. CDR3 loop: CASSAVSYEQYF. CDR3 nucleotide sequence: TGTGCCAGCAGCGCGGTCTCCTACGAGCAGTACTTC. Together with reference TRBV11-3 and TRBJ2-7, the CDR3 gives the full variable domain: EAGVVQSPRYKIIEKKQPVAFWCNPISGHNTLYWYLQNLGQGPELLIRYENEEAVDDSQLPKDRFSAERLKGVDSTLKIQPAELGDSAVYLCASSAVSYEQYFGPGTRLTVT.

The gene calls are TRBV19 and TRBJ1-2, with D hard to call. The CDR3 consists of 14 residues. Germline CDR1 and CDR2: LNHDA and SQIVND (reference sequence). With 3 bases removed from V and 3 bases from J, the gap between germline ends came to 11 bases. CDR3 protein: CASSMMAADYGYTF. CDR3 DNA: TGTGCCAGTAGTATGATGGCGGCTGACTATGGCTACACCTTC.

This sequence joins TRBV7-8 and TRBJ1-1; D remains unclear. Germline V lookup: CDR1 SGHVS, CDR2 FQNEAQ. CDR3 size: 14 residues. With 5 bases removed from V and 0 bases from J, the gap between germline ends came to 10 bases. The CDR3 region is CASSTRGMNTEAFF. CDR3 bases: TGTGCCAGCAGCACCCGGGGAATGAACACTGAAGCTTTCTTT.

V gene TRBV15 combines with J gene TRBJ1-5, with no clear D. The V end lost 3 bases, the J end lost 0 bases, and 9 bases lay between the germline ends. This CDR3 has 15 residues. Germline lookup yields CDR1 LNHNV and CDR2 YYDKDF (reference sequence). The CDR3 region is CATSRDGYSNQPQHF. DNA of the CDR3: TGTGCCACCAGCAGGGACGGGTATAGCAATCAGCCCCAGCATTTT. Full variable domain (missing parts from reference TRBV15 and TRBJ1-5): DAMVIQNPRYQVTQFGKPVTLSCSQTLNHNVMYWYQQKSSQAPKLLFHYYDKDFNNEADTPDNFQSRRPNTSFCFLDIRSPGLGDTAMYLCATSRDGYSNQPQHFGDGTRLSIL.

The rearrangement joins TRBV5-1 to TRBJ1-2; 7 nucleotides align to TRBD1. The CDR3 loop spans 14 amino acids. Germline V gene sequence: CDR1 SGHRS, CDR2 YFSETQ. V shed 4 bases, J shed 11 bases, and the junction held 14 bases outside the gene matches. Written as DNA, the CDR3 is TGCGCCAGCAGCCCCGAGTCCCACAGGGGAGGGTACACCTTC. Its protein product is CASSPESHRGGYTF.

This sequence joins TRBV18 and TRBJ2-7; the match to TRBD1 covers 10 bases. V was clipped by 3 bases and J by 5 bases; unmatched bases: 4. Germline CDR1 and CDR2: KGHSH and LQKENI. The CDR3 spans 14 residues. CDR3: CASSPGQGRNEQYF. DNA for the CDR3: TGTGCCAGCTCACCGGGACAGGGGAGGAACGAGCAGTACTTC.

The V call is TRBV5-4, the J call TRBJ1-1; D gene ambiguous. CDR1 is SGHNT, CDR2 YYREEE, per germline (reference sequence). The V end lost 2 bases, the J end lost 3 bases, and 11 bases lay between the germline ends. The CDR3 covers 14 residues. CDR3 nucleotides: TGTGCCAGCAGCTTAGCCGGGCTCGACACTGAAGCTTTCTTT. Protein sequence: CASSLAGLDTEAFF.

This rearrangement joins TRBV20-1 to TRBJ2-7; D possibly corresponds to TRBD1 (5 bases). The CDR3 is 11 amino acids. Germline assignment: CDR1 DFQATT and CDR2 SNEGSKA (reference sequence). The germline V and J ends were trimmed by 2 bases and 6 bases, with 8 bases remaining between them. CDR3 in DNA: TGCAGTGCTAGATTAGGGGTCGAGCAGTACTTC. This sequence encodes CSARLGVEQYF.

This clone appeared a single time. J is TRBJ2-7 and V is TRBV11-3; D might be TRBD2 (5 bases). Germline V gives CDR1 SGHNT, CDR2 YENEEA. V was trimmed by 2 bases and J by 2 bases, leaving 10 bases between them. The CDR3 totals 14 residues. As DNA, the CDR3 is TGTGCCAGCAGCTTAACTAGGGCCACCTACGAGCAGTACTTC. Residues: CASSLTRATYEQYF.

V usage is TRBV5-1 and J usage is TRBJ2-1, with 12 nucleotides matching TRBD2. The CDR3 is 15 residues long. CDR1 is SGHRS, CDR2 YFSETQ, per germline. The V segment lost 7 bases and the J segment 5 bases; nucleotides outside the gene matches: 7. CDR3 coding DNA: TGCGCCAGCTCTCCTTGGACTAGCGGGAACAATGAGCAGTTCTTC. Translation: CASSPWTSGNNEQFF.

This clone showed up just a few times. V is TRBV5-1 and J is TRBJ2-7; no clear D gene. Trimming left V 0 bases short and J 0 bases short, with 4 bases between. The CDR3 loop spans 13 amino acids. The germline CDR1 and CDR2 sequences are SGHRS and YFSETQ. The CDR3: CASSLENSYEQYF. CDR3 nucleotides: TGCGCCAGCAGCTTGGAAAACTCCTACGAGCAGTACTTC. Full variable domain (rest looked up from reference TRBV5-1 and TRBJ2-7): KAGVTQTPRYLIKTRGQQVTLSCSPISGHRSVSWYQQTPGQGLQFLFEYFSETQRNKGNFPGRFSGRQFSNSRSEMNVSTLELGDSALYLCASSLENSYEQYFGPGTRLTVT.

The rearrangement uses TRBV7-9 and TRBJ2-3, with D possibly being TRBD2 (6 bases). Germline V lookup: CDR1 SEHNR, CDR2 FQNEAQ (reference sequence). The CDR3 consists of 15 residues. Trimming cost V 2 bases and J 6 bases, with 15 bases left between them. The CDR3 sequence: CASSLWGPGGDTQYF. CDR3 nucleotides: TGTGCCAGCAGCTTATGGGGCCCCGGGGGTGATACGCAGTATTTT. The full variable domain, in which reference TRBV7-9 and TRBJ2-3 provide the parts outside the CDR3, is DTGVSQNPRHKITKRGQNVTFRCDPISEHNRLYWYRQTLGQGPEFLTYFQNEAQLEKSRLLSDRFSAERPKGSFSTLEIQRTEQGDSAMYLCASSLWGPGGDTQYFGPGTRLTVL.

This chain joins TRBV7-8 and TRBJ1-1; D call uncertain. Looked up from germline, CDR1 is SGHVS and CDR2 is FQNEAQ. The CDR3 is made up of 16 amino acids. V lost 2 bases, J lost 1 base, and 14 bases lay in between. Here the CDR3 reads CASSLRYATENTEAFF. The CDR3 DNA sequence: TGTGCCAGCAGCTTACGGTATGCAACCGAGAACACTGAAGCTTTCTTT.

Comment on this clone: An end of the junction does not agree with germline; a read error may underlie this. The rearrangement links TRBV7-9 to TRBJ2-5; tentative D call: TRBD1 (6 bases). This CDR3 contains 12 residues. CDR1 and CDR2 from the germline V gene are SEHNR and FQNEAQ (reference sequence). The CDR3, as DNA: TGTGCCAGCAGCTTAGCGCGGAACGGACAGAACTTC. Protein: CASSLARNGQNF.

The chain uses TRBV11-3 and TRBJ2-3, with D possibly TRBD1 on 6 matching bases. This CDR3 contains 16 residues. Trimming shortened V by 1 base and J by 2 bases, and 13 bases separated the two germline ends. Germline-derived CDR1 and CDR2 are SGHNT and YENEEA. The CDR3 DNA reads TGTGCCAGCAGCTTAGCGGACGGGACATACACAGATACGCAGTATTTT. Translation gives CASSLADGTYTDTQYF.

This CDR3 reads CASSPGTSGRYKYF. The CDR3 nucleotides read TGTGCCAGCAGCCCAGGGACTAGCGGGAGGTACAAGTACTTC. The chain carries TRBV11-2 and TRBJ2-7; 15 bases align to TRBD2. This CDR3 comprises 14 residues. The germline V gene has CDR1 SGHAT and CDR2 FQNNGV. Trimming at V came to 5 bases and at J to 11 bases, leaving 7 bases not matched to a gene.

This chain connects TRBV19 to TRBJ2-5; possible D gene TRBD2, 5 bases. The CDR3 is 13 residues long. In germline, CDR1 is LNHDA, CDR2 SQIVND (reference sequence). V dropped 7 bases and J dropped 4 bases, with 13 bases sitting between them. CDR3 in DNA: TGTGCCAGTATGGACTCCCTGGGAGAGACCCAGTACTTC. It codes for CASMDSLGETQYF.

As for this clone: Other DNA sequences in the sample encode the same CDR3. The chain joins TRBV5-6 to TRBJ2-6; no definite D call. Trimming shortened V by 0 bases and J by 4 bases, and 8 bases separated the two germline ends. The CDR3 is 15 amino acids. Germline lookup yields CDR1 SGHDT and CDR2 YYEEEE. In DNA form, the CDR3 reads TGTGCCAGCAGCTTGGTGGGCTCCGGGGCCAACGTCCTGACTTTC. Residues: CASSLVGSGANVLTF.

The V call is TRBV2, the J call TRBJ2-7; D is possibly TRBD2 (5 bases). Germline V gene lookup returns CDR1 SNHLY and CDR2 FYNNEI. V lost 7 bases, J lost 6 bases, and 19 bases lay in between. CDR3 length equals 14 residues. CDR3 nucleotide sequence: TGTGCCAGCATTGTAGAGCTCACCGCGGGCGAGCAGTACTTC. Translating it yields CASIVELTAGEQYF.

The V gene is TRBV4-2, the J gene TRBJ2-7, with 9 bases aligning to TRBD1. Trimming took 3 bases from V and 0 from J; bases not matched to a gene: 9. The CDR3 spans 17 residues. Germline-derived CDR1 and CDR2 are LGHNA and YNFKEQ. CDR3 sequence: CASSQDRGFSSSYEQYF. CDR3 nucleotide sequence: TGTGCCAGCAGCCAGGACAGGGGATTCTCCAGCTCCTACGAGCAGTACTTC.

The V and J genes are TRBV7-2 and TRBJ1-2; TRBD1 agrees at 7 bases. Germline V gene sequence: CDR1 SGHTA, CDR2 FQGNSA. The CDR3 is 14 amino acids. V trimming: 5 bases; J trimming: 4 bases; junction bases outside the gene matches: 7. The DNA for the CDR3 is TGTGCCAGCAGCGTCGACAGGGTAGGCTATGGCTACACCTTC. Translated: CASSVDRVGYGYTF.

J is TRBJ2-7 and V is TRBV14; the D gene is possibly TRBD2 (5 bases). CDR1 and CDR2 from the germline V gene are SGHDN and FVKESK. The CDR3 covers 13 residues. The V end was cut by 2 bases, the J end by 0 bases, with 5 bases between. CDR3 coding DNA: TGTGCCAGCAGCCAACGGGACTCCTACGAGCAGTACTTC. It yields the protein CASSQRDSYEQYF.

The chain is built from TRBV6-6 and TRBJ2-7; the match to TRBD2 covers 9 bases. The germline CDR1 and CDR2 sequences are MNHNY and SVGAGI (reference sequence). The V segment lost 5 bases and the J segment 3 bases; nucleotides outside the gene matches: 8. CDR3 length equals 15 residues. For the CDR3, the DNA is TGTGCCAGCAGTCCTAGCGGGAAGGACAGCTACGAGCAGTACTTC. Translation gives CASSPSGKDSYEQYF.

The J gene is TRBJ2-6, the V gene TRBV19, with D possibly being TRBD2 (5 bases). Germline CDR1 and CDR2: LNHDA and SQIVND (reference sequence). The CDR3 covers 16 residues. V was pared by 2 bases and J by 0 bases, with 8 bases between. The CDR3 DNA sequence: TGTGCCAGTAGTATACGGGAAACCTCTGGGGCCAACGTCCTGACTTTC. Amino acids: CASSIRETSGANVLTF.

CDR3 loop: CASSRSTGDGETQYF. DNA of the CDR3: TGTGCCAGCAGCCGATCCACAGGGGACGGAGAGACCCAGTACTTC. This rearrangement joins TRBV4-2 to TRBJ2-5; TRBD1 matches at 7 bases. V dropped 4 bases and J dropped 4; count of bases not matched to a gene: 9. The V gene's germline CDR1 is LGHNA and CDR2 YNFKEQ. The CDR3 length is 15 residues.

A single count supports this clone. The V call is TRBV28, the J call TRBJ2-3; 8 bases align to TRBD2. The trim removed 7 bases at V and 4 bases at J, leaving 7 bases unmatched. From germline, CDR1 is MDHEN and CDR2 SYDVKM. The CDR3 is 14 residues long. The DNA for the CDR3 is TGTGCCAGCACGAATGCACTAGCGGCAGATACGCAGTATTTT. Translating gives CASTNALAADTQYF.

The gene calls are TRBV27 and TRBJ2-3; either TRBD1 or TRBD2 may fit D (5 bases each). Trimming removed 5 bases at V and 5 bases at J, with 11 bases between. Germline CDR1 reads MNHEY; CDR2 reads SMNVEV (reference sequence). The CDR3 covers 13 residues. This chain's CDR3 is CASSPRGGDTQYF. For the CDR3, the DNA is TGTGCCAGCAGTCCTCGGGGCGGAGATACGCAGTATTTT.

The chain employs TRBV5-6 and TRBJ2-5, with 10 positions matching TRBD1. J gave up 4 bases and V 5 bases, and 11 bases lay outside the gene matches. In germline, CDR1 is SGHDT, CDR2 YYEEEE. This CDR3 is 16 amino acids long. This chain's CDR3 is CASSRRPGQGRETQYF. CDR3 in DNA: TGTGCCAGCAGTCGACGACCGGGACAGGGGAGAGAGACCCAGTACTTC.

The chain links TRBV9 to TRBJ2-3; D remains unclear. CDR1 SGDLS and CDR2 YYNGEE come from the germline V gene. Trimming took off 0 bases at V and 4 bases at J, with 9 bases between the two ends. This CDR3 has 14 amino acids. CDR3 coding DNA: TGTGCCAGCAGCGTAGCCCCGGTCGCAGATACGCAGTATTTT. Its protein is CASSVAPVADTQYF.

The chain recombines TRBV12-5 with TRBJ1-5, with a possible D match to TRBD1 (6 bases). Germline V gene data show CDR1 as LGHNT and CDR2 as FRNRAP. The CDR3 is 13 residues long. V was shortened by 9 bases and J by 4 bases, with 13 bases between the two germline ends. The CDR3 sequence is CASKGGGNQPQHF. Written as DNA, the CDR3 is TGTGCTAGCAAAGGGGGGGGGAATCAGCCCCAGCATTTT.